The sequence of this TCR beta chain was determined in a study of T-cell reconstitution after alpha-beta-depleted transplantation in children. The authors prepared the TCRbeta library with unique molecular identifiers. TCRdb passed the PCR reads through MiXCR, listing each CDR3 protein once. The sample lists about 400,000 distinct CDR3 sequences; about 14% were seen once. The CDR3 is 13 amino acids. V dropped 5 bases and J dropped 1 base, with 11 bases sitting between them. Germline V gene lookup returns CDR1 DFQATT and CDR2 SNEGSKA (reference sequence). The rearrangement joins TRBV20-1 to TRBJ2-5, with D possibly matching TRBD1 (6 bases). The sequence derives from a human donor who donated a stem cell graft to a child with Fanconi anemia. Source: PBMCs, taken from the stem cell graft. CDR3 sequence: CSAPYRVQETQYF. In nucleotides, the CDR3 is TGCAGTGCTCCCTACAGGGTCCAAGAGACCCAGTACTTC.